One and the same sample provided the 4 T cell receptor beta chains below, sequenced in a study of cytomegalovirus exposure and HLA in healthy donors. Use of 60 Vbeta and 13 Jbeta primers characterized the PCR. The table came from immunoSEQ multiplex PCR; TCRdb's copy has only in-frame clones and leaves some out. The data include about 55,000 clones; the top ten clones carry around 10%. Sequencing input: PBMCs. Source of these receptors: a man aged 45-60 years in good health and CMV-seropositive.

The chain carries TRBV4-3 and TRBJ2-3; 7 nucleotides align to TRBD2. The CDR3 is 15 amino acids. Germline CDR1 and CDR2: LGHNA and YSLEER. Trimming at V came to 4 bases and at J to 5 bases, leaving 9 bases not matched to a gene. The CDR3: CASSRELAGGDTQYF. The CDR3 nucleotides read TGCGCCAGCAGCCGAGAGTTAGCGGGTGGAGATACGCAGTATTTT.

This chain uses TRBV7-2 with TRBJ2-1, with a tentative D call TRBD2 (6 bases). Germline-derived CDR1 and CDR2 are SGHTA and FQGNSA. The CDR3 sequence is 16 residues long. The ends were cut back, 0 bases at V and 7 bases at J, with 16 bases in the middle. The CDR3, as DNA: TGTGCCAGCAGCTTAGCAGGAGGGAGCCGAAGTAATGAGCAGTTCTTC. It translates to CASSLAGGSRSNEQFF.

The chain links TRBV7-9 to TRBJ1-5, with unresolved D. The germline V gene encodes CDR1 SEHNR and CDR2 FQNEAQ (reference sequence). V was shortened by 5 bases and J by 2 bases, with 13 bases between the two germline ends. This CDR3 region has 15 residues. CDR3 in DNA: TGTGCCAGCAGCCCAGATGGGCCAGGCAATCAGCCCCAGCATTTT. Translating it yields CASSPDGPGNQPQHF.

In nucleotides, the CDR3 is TGTGCCAGTAGTCTCCTTCACCAAGAGACCCAGTACTTC. Translation: CASSLLHQETQYF. The chain carries TRBV19 and TRBJ2-5; no definite D call. The CDR3 runs to 13 residues. Germline V gene data show CDR1 as LNHDA and CDR2 as SQIVND (reference sequence). V lost 5 bases, J lost 0 bases, and 7 bases lay in between.